This TCR beta chain was captured by sequencing in a study of T cells in Graves' hyperthyroidism and ophthalmopathy. There were TCR beta CDR3 regions amplified from RNA transcripts. RT-PCR in the first round (using the HTBI primer set) targeted the TCR CDR3. TCRdb ran MiXCR on the multiplex PCR reads and lists one entry per CDR3 protein. The sample comprises under 400,000 distinct CDR3 sequences, 15% to 20% of which are singletons, and 45% to 55% rests with the top ten. The CDR3 covers 15 residues. The ends lost 0 bases at V and 1 base at J; junction bases unmatched: 2. The V gene's germline CDR1 is GTSNPN and CDR2 SVGIG (reference sequence).

Sequenced material: blood. This clonotype was sampled from a woman aged 50 to 65 with Graves' hyperthyroidism. The chain has TRBV30 and TRBJ2-3; 9 nucleotides align to TRBD2. CDR3 nucleotide sequence: TGTGCCTGGAGTGTGATAGCGGGAGGCACAGATACGCAGTATTTT. This encodes CAWSVIAGGTDTQYF.